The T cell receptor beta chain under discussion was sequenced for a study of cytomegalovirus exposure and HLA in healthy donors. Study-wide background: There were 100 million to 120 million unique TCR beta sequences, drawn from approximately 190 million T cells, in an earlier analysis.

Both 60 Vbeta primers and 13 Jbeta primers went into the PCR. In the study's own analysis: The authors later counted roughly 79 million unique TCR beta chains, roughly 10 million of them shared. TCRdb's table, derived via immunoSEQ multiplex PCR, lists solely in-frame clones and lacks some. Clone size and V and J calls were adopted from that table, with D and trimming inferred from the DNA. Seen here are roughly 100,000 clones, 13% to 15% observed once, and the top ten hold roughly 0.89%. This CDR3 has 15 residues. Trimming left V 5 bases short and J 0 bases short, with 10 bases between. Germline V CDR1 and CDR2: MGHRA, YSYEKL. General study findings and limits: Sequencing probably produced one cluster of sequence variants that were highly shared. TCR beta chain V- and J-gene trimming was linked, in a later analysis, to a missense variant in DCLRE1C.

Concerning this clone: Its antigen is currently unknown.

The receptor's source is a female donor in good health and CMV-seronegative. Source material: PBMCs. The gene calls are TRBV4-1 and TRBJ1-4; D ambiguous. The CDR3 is CASSVRAATNEKLFF. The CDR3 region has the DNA TGCGCCAGCAGCGTTAGAGCGGCAACTAATGAAAAACTGTTTTTT.